This TCR beta chain was found in a study of OX40 agonist ivuxolimab in advanced cancers. Study-level results: At 0.1 to 3.0 mg/kg, CD4+ and CD8+ blood T cells expanded clonally by week 6. Some nonresponders additionally presented with little normalized T-cell clonal expansion.

Profiled with immunoSEQ multiplex PCR; TCRdb holds only in-frame clones, not every one. The sample holds 70,000 to 95,000 clones, just over 90% seen once. The trim removed 6 bases at V and 1 base at J, leaving 8 bases unmatched. The germline CDR1 and CDR2 sequences are MNHEY and SMNVEV (reference sequence). The CDR3 covers 17 residues. Notes on this clone: Antigen specificity is unknown.

The sequences come from CD4+ or CD8+ T cells sorted from blood, collected in a trial of the OX40 agonist ivuxolimab. The chain uses TRBV27 and TRBJ2-6, with TRBD1 identical over 8 bases. The receptor's source is an adult with an advanced solid tumor such as melanoma, head and neck, liver or kidney cancer. DNA for the CDR3: TGTGCCAGCAGACCTCAGGGGGCTTGGTCTGGGGCCAACGTCCTGACTTTC. It specifies CASRPQGAWSGANVLTF.